This T cell receptor beta chain originates from a study of T cells in Graves' hyperthyroidism and ophthalmopathy. Study background: Staff took peripheral blood when the initial diagnosis was made, before any treatment began.

The TCR beta CDR3 regions underwent amplification using RNA transcripts as the source. HTBI primers drove first-round RT-PCR of the TCR CDR3. TCRdb reprocessed the multiplex PCR reads with MiXCR, giving one entry per CDR3 protein. This table has 490,000 or so distinct CDR3 sequences, 15% to 20% appearing once. Exclusions: uncontrolled infection, other autoimmune disease, pregnancy, lactation. It was 8 to 10 ml of fresh peripheral blood that supplied the PBMCs. Trimming stripped 7 bases from V and 4 bases from J, with 13 bases between. Germline V gene sequence: CDR1 LNHDA, CDR2 SQIVND (reference sequence). The CDR3 has 13 residues. This clonotype was recorded a few times. What it binds is unknown. Whole-study findings and limits: A model built on 13 V-J features separated ophthalmopathy from stable hyperthyroidism.

Sequencing used blood. V and J are TRBV19 and TRBJ1-1, with no clear D. This TCR came from a middle-aged man with Graves' ophthalmopathy. The CDR3 protein is CASILARSTEAFF. The CDR3 nucleotides read TGTGCCAGTATCCTTGCCCGGAGCACTGAAGCTTTCTTT. The entire variable domain, with the rest obtained from reference TRBV19 and TRBJ1-1, is as follows: DGGITQSPKYLFRKEGQNVTLSCEQNLNHDAMYWYRQDPGQGLRLIYYSQIVNDFQKGDIAEGYSVSREKKESFPLTVTSAQKNPTAFYLCASILARSTEAFFGQGTRLTVV.